The present entry profiles one T cell receptor beta chain with its context. Its antigen is currently unknown. The sample originates from a study of response to subunit inactivated influenza vaccine. General observations from the study: Few new T cells, the authors suggested, are recruited by each seasonal influenza vaccination.

TCRdb re-derived calls from the RT-PCR reads in MiXCR, one entry per CDR3 protein. This sample has hundreds of thousands of distinct CDR3 sequences, with roughly 27% found just once. Germline loops: CDR1 SGHDN, CDR2 FVKESK. This CDR3 is 15 amino acids long. V gave up 4 bases and J gave up 7 bases, with 14 bases separating them. This TCR came from a man between 50 and 59 years old who received an inactivated influenza vaccine. Sequences were derived from CD4+ T cells sorted from PBMCs, sampled 4 to 6 days after vaccination. The rearrangement uses TRBV14 and TRBJ1-6, with D hard to call. Written as DNA, the CDR3 is TGTGCCAGCAGCCTTAAGGATTACCCGAATTCACCCCTCCACTTT. Translated, it gives CASSLKDYPNSPLHF.